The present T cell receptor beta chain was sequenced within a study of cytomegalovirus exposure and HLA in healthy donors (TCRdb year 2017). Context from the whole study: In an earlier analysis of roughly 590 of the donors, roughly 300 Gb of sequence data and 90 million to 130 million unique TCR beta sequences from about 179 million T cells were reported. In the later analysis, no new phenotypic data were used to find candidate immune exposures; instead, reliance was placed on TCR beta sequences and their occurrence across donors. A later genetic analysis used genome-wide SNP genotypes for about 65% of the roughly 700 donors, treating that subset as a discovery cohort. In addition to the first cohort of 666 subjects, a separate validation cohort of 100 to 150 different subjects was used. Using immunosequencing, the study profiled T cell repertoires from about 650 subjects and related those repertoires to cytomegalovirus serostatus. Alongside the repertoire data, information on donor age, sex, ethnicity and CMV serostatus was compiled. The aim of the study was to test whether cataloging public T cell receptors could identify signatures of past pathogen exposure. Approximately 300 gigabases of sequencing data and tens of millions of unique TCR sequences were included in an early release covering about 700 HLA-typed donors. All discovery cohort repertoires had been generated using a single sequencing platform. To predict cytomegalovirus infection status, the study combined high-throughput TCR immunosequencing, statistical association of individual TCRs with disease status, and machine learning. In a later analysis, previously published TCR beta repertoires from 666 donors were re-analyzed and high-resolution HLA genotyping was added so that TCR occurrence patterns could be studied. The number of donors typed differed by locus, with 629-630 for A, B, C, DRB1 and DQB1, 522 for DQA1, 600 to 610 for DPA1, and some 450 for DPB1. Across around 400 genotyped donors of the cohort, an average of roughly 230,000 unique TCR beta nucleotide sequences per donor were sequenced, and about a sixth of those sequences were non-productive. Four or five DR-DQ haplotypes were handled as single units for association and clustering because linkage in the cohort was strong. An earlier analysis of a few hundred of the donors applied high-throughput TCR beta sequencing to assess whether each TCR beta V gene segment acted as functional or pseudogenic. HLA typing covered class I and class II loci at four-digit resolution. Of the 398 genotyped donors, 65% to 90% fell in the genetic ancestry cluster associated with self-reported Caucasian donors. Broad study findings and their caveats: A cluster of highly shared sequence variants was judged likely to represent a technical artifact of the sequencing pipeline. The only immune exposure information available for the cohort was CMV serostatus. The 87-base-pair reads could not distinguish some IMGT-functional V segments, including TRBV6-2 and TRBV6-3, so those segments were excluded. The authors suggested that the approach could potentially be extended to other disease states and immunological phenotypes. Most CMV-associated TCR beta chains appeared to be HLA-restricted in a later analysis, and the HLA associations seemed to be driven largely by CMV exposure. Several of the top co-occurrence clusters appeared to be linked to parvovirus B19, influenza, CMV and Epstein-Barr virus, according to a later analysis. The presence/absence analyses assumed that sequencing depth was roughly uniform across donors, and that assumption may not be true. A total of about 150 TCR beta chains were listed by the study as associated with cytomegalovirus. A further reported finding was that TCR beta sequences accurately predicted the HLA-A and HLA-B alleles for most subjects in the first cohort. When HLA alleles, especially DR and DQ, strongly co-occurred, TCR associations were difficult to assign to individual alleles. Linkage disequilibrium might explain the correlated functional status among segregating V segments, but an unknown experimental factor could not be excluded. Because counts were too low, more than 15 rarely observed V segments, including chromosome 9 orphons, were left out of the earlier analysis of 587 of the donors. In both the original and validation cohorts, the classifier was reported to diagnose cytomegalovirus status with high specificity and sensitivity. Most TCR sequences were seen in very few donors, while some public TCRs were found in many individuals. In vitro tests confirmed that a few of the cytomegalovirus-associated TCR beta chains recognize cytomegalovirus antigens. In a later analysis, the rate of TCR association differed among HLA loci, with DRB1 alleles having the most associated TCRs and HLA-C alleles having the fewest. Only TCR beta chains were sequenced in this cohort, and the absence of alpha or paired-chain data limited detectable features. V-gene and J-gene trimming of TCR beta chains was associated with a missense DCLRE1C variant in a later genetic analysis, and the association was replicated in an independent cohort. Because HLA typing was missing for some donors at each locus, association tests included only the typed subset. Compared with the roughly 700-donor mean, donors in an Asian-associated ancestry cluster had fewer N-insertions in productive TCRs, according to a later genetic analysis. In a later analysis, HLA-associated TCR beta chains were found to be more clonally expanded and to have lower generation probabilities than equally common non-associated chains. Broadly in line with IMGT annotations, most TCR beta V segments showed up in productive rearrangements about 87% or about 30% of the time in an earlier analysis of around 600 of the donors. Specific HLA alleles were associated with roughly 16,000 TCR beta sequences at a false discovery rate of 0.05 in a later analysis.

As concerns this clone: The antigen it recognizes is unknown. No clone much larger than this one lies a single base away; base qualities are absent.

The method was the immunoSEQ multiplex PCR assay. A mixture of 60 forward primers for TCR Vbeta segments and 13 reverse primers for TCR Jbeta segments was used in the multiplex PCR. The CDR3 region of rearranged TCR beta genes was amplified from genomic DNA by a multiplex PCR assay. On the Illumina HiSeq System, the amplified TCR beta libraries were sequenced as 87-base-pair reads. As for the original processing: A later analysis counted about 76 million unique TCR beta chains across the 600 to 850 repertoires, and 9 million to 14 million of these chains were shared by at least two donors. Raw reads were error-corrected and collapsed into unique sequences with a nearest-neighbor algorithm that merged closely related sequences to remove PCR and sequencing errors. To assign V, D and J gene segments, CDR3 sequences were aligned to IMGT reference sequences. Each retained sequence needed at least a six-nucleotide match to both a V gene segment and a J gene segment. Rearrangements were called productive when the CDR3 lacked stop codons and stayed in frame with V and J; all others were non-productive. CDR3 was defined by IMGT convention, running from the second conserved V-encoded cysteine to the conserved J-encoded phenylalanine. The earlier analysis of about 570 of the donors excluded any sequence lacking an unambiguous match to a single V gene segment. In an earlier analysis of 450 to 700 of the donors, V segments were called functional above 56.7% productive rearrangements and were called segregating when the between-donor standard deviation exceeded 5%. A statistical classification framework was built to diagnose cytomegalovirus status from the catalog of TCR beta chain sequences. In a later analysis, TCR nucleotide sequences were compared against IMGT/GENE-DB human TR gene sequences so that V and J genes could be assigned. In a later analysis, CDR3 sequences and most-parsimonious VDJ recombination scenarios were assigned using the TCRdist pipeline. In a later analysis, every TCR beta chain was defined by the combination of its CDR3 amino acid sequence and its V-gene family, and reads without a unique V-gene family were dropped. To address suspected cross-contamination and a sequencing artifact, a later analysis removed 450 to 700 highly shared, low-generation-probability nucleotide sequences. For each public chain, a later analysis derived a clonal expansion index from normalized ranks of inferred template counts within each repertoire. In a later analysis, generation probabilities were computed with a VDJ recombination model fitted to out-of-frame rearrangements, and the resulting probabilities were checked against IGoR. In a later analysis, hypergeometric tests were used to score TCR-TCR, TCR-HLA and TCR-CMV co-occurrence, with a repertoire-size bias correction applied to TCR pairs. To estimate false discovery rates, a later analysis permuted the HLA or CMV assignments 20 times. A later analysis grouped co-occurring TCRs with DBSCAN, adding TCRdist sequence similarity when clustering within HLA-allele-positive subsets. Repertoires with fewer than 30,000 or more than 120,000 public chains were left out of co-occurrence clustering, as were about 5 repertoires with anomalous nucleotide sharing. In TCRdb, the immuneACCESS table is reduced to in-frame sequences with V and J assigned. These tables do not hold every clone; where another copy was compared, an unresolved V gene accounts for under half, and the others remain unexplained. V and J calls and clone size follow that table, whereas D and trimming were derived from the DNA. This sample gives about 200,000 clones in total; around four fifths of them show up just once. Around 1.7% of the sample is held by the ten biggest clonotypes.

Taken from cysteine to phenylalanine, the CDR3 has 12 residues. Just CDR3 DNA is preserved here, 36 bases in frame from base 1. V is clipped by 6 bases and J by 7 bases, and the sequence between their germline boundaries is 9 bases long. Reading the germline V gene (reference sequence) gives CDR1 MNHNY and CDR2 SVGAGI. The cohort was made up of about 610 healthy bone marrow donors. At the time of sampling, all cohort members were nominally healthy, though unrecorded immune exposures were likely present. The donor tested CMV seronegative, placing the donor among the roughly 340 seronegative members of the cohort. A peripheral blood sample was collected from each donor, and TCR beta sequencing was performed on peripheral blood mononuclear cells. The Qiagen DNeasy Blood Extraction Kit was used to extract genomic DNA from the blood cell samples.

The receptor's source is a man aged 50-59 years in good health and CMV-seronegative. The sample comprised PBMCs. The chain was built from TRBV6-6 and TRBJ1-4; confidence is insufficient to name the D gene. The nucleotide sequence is TGTGCCAGCAGGCATCTAGTTGAAAAACTGTTTTTT. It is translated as CASRHLVEKLFF.